The 4 T cell receptor beta chains below were found in one sample sequenced in a study of neoadjuvant nivolumab and ipilimumab in lung cancer. Sequencing used immunoSEQ multiplex PCR; TCRdb keeps in-frame clones, though not all of them. The table has fewer than 25,000 clones, 82% seen once; the top ten hold 20% to 25%. The specimen comprised peripheral blood, sampled before neoadjuvant nivolumab, alone or with ipilimumab. These receptor sequences come from an adult with non-small cell lung cancer.

This chain connects TRBV10-3 to TRBJ2-1; unclear D gene. V was shortened by 4 bases and J by 5 bases, with 12 bases between the two germline ends. The CDR3 has 14 amino acids. Germline loops: CDR1 ENHRY, CDR2 SYGVKD. The CDR3, as DNA: TGTGCCATCAGTGCCACCGACACTCACAATGAGCAGTTCTTC. Its protein product is CAISATDTHNEQFF.

The CDR3 is CAWSRAANSYEQYF. DNA of the CDR3: TGTGCCTGGAGCCGGGCCGCCAACTCCTACGAGCAGTACTTC. V gene TRBV30 combines with J gene TRBJ2-7; D is unclear. Germline-derived CDR1 and CDR2 are GTSNPN and SVGIG (reference sequence). Trimming took 3 bases from V and 0 from J, leaving 12 bases between them. The CDR3 has 14 residues.

The chain joins TRBV27 to TRBJ2-7, with a weak D call TRBD2 (6 bases). V lost 4 bases to trimming and J lost 1 base, with 14 bases between them. The germline V gene has CDR1 MNHEY and CDR2 SMNVEV (reference sequence). The CDR3 is 15 residues long. The CDR3: CASSSPGLQSYEQYF. The CDR3 region has the DNA TGTGCCAGCAGTTCGCCCGGACTACAGTCCTACGAGCAGTACTTC.

The chain recombines TRBV5-4 with TRBJ2-5, with 7 nucleotides matching TRBD2. J gave up 2 bases and V 3 bases, and 4 bases lay outside the gene matches. The germline CDR1 and CDR2 sequences are SGHNT and YYREEE (reference sequence). There are 14 residues in the CDR3. Here the CDR3 reads CASSWGGSQETQYF. CDR3 DNA sequence: TGTGCCAGCAGCTGGGGGGGGTCACAAGAGACCCAGTACTTC. Supplemented by reference TRBV5-4 and TRBJ2-5, the full variable domain reads ETGVTQSPTHLIKTRGQQVTLRCSSQSGHNTVSWYQQALGQGPQFIFQYYREEENGRGNFPPRFSGLQFPNYSSELNVNALELDDSALYLCASSWGGSQETQYFGPGTRLLVL.